This entry lists 23 T cell receptor beta chains sequenced from one sample in a study of cytomegalovirus exposure and HLA in healthy donors. Repertoires were generated with immunoSEQ multiplex PCR, while TCRdb's copy carries only in-frame clones and drops some. Of 250,000 to 300,000 clones listed, about 90% are singletons. Sequences were obtained from PBMCs. All receptors derive from a woman aged 18-29 years in good health and CMV-seronegative.

The chain is built from TRBV5-1 and TRBJ2-5; no firm D call. The germline V and J ends were trimmed by 0 bases and 0 bases, with 6 bases remaining between them. CDR3 length: 14 residues. Per germline, CDR1 SGHRS and CDR2 YFSETQ. CDR3 amino acids: CASSLGGNQETQYF. DNA of the CDR3: TGCGCCAGCAGCTTGGGAGGCAACCAAGAGACCCAGTACTTC.

The chain couples TRBV10-1 to TRBJ2-1; tentatively, D is TRBD2 (6 bases). Trimming removed 8 bases at V and 0 bases at J, with 11 bases between. The CDR3 loop spans 14 amino acids. Germline lookup yields CDR1 WNHNN and CDR2 SYGVQD (reference sequence). CDR3 amino acids: CASSRGSSYNEQFF. CDR3 sequence (DNA): TGCGCCAGCTCCCGGGGGAGCTCCTACAATGAGCAGTTCTTC.

The CDR3 sequence is CASSQDGNPGQVNEKLFF. CDR3 coding DNA: TGTGCCAGCAGCCAAGATGGTAATCCGGGACAGGTCAATGAAAAACTGTTTTTT. V is TRBV4-2 and J is TRBJ1-4, with TRBD1 identical over 8 bases. Trimming removed 0 bases from V and 5 bases from J; junction bases left unmatched: 11. The germline V gene has CDR1 LGHNA and CDR2 YNFKEQ. This CDR3 has 18 residues.

This chain connects TRBV25-1 to TRBJ2-7, with TRBD2 identical over 11 bases. This CDR3 is 13 amino acids long. From germline, CDR1 is MGHDK and CDR2 SYGVNS. V lost 6 bases and J lost 7; bases outside the gene matches: 5. The CDR3 DNA reads TGTGCCAGCAGACTAGCGGGGGCGGGGGAGCAGTACTTC. Its protein product is CASRLAGAGEQYF.

The gene calls are TRBV20-1 and TRBJ1-4; D uncertain. CDR3 length: 11 residues. Germline CDR1 reads DFQATT; CDR2 reads SNEGSKA (reference sequence). Trimming took 4 bases from V and 5 from J, leaving 5 bases between them. The CDR3 DNA is TGCAGTGCTATAGCAAATGAAAAACTGTTTTTT. Translated, it gives CSAIANEKLFF.

The CDR3 spells CASSIVTGLSGNTIYF. The DNA of the CDR3 is TGTGCCAGTAGTATAGTAACGGGTCTCTCTGGAAACACCATATATTTT. The chain links TRBV19 to TRBJ1-3; no definite D call. CDR1 is LNHDA, CDR2 SQIVND, per germline (reference sequence). CDR3 length: 16 amino acids. With 1 base removed from V and 0 bases from J, the gap between germline ends came to 10 bases.

CDR3 in DNA: TGTGCCAGTAGTATAGACCGGGACAGGCAAAGCACAGATACGCAGTATTTT. Its translation is CASSIDRDRQSTDTQYF. The V gene is TRBV19, the J gene TRBJ2-3, with 8 nucleotides matching TRBD1. Germline V lookup: CDR1 LNHDA, CDR2 SQIVND (reference sequence). V was clipped by 0 bases and J by 0 bases; unmatched bases: 5. The length of the CDR3 is 17 residues.

This clone was seen only once. The rearrangement links TRBV7-3 to TRBJ2-3; TRBD2 matches 13 bases. Germline trimming cut 5 bases from V and 1 base from J; bases unmatched to any gene: 15. Germline CDR1 and CDR2: SGHTA and FQGTGA. The length of the CDR3 is 20 residues. The CDR3 bases are TGTGCCAGCAGCCCCTACCCCCTAGGGACTAGCGGGGAGGGCACAGATACGCAGTATTTT. Protein product: CASSPYPLGTSGEGTDTQYF.

The V and J genes are TRBV5-1 and TRBJ2-7; D possibly corresponds to TRBD1 (7 bases). This CDR3 comprises 16 residues. V gave up 0 bases and J gave up 5 bases, with 18 bases separating them. Per the germline V gene, CDR1 is SGHRS and CDR2 is YFSETQ. The CDR3: CASSLGEQGRSNEQYF. CDR3 sequence (DNA): TGCGCCAGCAGCTTGGGGGAACAGGGGAGGAGCAACGAGCAGTACTTC.

The chain recombines TRBV7-3 with TRBJ2-3; 15 nucleotides line up with TRBD2. This CDR3 has 18 amino acids. In germline, CDR1 is SGHTA, CDR2 FQGTGA. J lost 4 bases, V lost 2 bases, and 7 bases had no gene match. The CDR3 coding sequence is TGTGCCAGCAGCTTATTACCCTGGACTAGCGGGGGGGCAGATACGCAGTATTTT. Residues: CASSLLPWTSGGADTQYF.

The J gene is TRBJ1-1, the V gene TRBV28, with 7 bases that match TRBD1. V shed 4 bases and J 1 base; nucleotides not matched to a gene: 3. The length of the CDR3 is 14 residues. From germline, CDR1 is MDHEN and CDR2 SYDVKM. The chain's CDR3 is CASSSQGENTEAFF. CDR3 nucleotide sequence: TGTGCCAGCAGTTCCCAGGGGGAGAACACTGAAGCTTTCTTT.

This chain uses TRBV6-5 with TRBJ1-4, with TRBD1 matching over 7 bases. The CDR3 runs 14 residues. CDR1 is MNHEY, CDR2 SVGAGI, per germline. V dropped 6 bases and J dropped 8; count of bases not matched to a gene: 9. The CDR3 region has the DNA TGTGCCAGCAGACAGGGGTCTACTAGGGAAAAACTGTTTTTT. It is translated as CASRQGSTREKLFF.

This clone was seen once. The rearrangement joins TRBV1 to TRBJ2-1; TRBD2 is taken as the D call from the table, unchecked against the DNA. TRBV1 is termed a pseudogene. This CDR3 region has 14 residues. Written as DNA, the CDR3 is TGCACCAGCAGCCTGAGGACTTTCTACAATGAGCAGTTCTTC. Its translation is CTSSLRTFYNEQFF.

The rearrangement uses TRBV27 and TRBJ2-1; 15 bases are a match to TRBD2. The germline V gene has CDR1 MNHEY and CDR2 SMNVEV (reference sequence). V lost 5 bases, J lost 4 bases, and 6 bases stayed unmatched. The CDR3 consists of 17 residues. The CDR3 DNA is TGTGCCAGCAGTCCGGGACTAGCGGGGGGTAATTACAATGAGCAGTTCTTC. Its translation is CASSPGLAGGNYNEQFF.

This chain joins TRBV10-3 and TRBJ2-5; 7 nucleotides align to TRBD1. CDR3 length equals 14 residues. Germline values: CDR1 ENHRY, CDR2 SYGVKD. The ends lost 3 bases at V and 3 bases at J; junction bases unmatched: 4. This CDR3 is CAISERDSKETQYF. CDR3 DNA sequence: TGTGCCATCAGTGAACGGGACAGTAAAGAGACCCAGTACTTC.

The rearrangement uses TRBV2 and TRBJ1-2; 7 bases agree with TRBD1. CDR3 size: 15 residues. J was trimmed by 2 bases and V by 5 bases; bases with no gene match: 8. Germline V gives CDR1 SNHLY, CDR2 FYNNEI. DNA for the CDR3: TGTGCCAGCAGTCGATCCGGGACAGAAAACTATGGCTACACCTTC. Encoded protein: CASSRSGTENYGYTF.

The table lists this clone with a count of one. V is TRBV27 and J is TRBJ1-6, with 8 bases identical to TRBD1. The trim removed 6 bases at V and 10 bases at J, leaving 8 bases unmatched. CDR3 length equals 14 residues. In germline, CDR1 is MNHEY, CDR2 SMNVEV (reference sequence). The CDR3 region is CASRQGARESPLHF. The CDR3 nucleotides are TGTGCCAGCAGGCAGGGGGCTCGAGAGTCACCCCTCCACTTT.

The V gene is TRBV5-6, the J gene TRBJ2-2, with D tentatively TRBD2 (5 bases). CDR3 length: 14 residues. CDR1 and CDR2 from the germline V gene are SGHDT and YYEEEE. V was shortened by 2 bases and J by 4 bases, with 9 bases between the two germline ends. The CDR3 region is CASSLTGSTGELFF. In DNA, the CDR3 is TGTGCCAGCAGCTTAACGGGGAGCACCGGGGAGCTGTTTTTT. The full variable domain, completed using reference TRBV5-6 and TRBJ2-2, is DAGVTQSPTHLIKTRGQQVTLRCSPKSGHDTVSWYQQALGQGPQFIFQYYEEEERQRGNFPDRFSGHQFPNYSSELNVNALLLGDSALYLCASSLTGSTGELFFGEGSRLTVL.

This clone was found once. This rearrangement joins TRBV4-1 to TRBJ1-3, with 7 bases lining up with TRBD1. Germline CDR1 is MGHRA and CDR2 is YSYEKL. The CDR3 length is 13 residues. V trimming: 5 bases; J trimming: 6 bases; junction bases outside the gene matches: 4. The CDR3 coding sequence is TGCGCCAGCAGCTTCGACAGGGTAAACACCATATATTTT. Translating it yields CASSFDRVNTIYF.

The J gene is TRBJ2-5, the V gene TRBV28; 8 nucleotides match TRBD2. Trimming cost V 10 bases and J 1 base; bases outside gene matches: 17. This CDR3 is 17 amino acids long. Germline V lookup: CDR1 MDHEN, CDR2 SYDVKM. The CDR3 loop reads CATRGGWGARIQETQYF. CDR3 bases: TGTGCCACCCGGGGGGGTTGGGGGGCACGGATCCAAGAGACCCAGTACTTC.

V usage is TRBV6-5 and J usage is TRBJ2-7; TRBD1 agrees at 7 bases. Germline V gene sequence: CDR1 MNHEY, CDR2 SVGAGI. CDR3 length: 14 residues. Trimming at V came to 5 bases and at J to 0 bases, leaving 4 bases not matched to a gene. In DNA, the CDR3 is TGTGCCAGCAGTGAAGGGGACAGCTCCTACGAGCAGTACGTC. This codes for CASSEGDSSYEQYV.

The genes are TRBV6-1 and TRBJ2-3; 10 positions match TRBD2. Germline lookup yields CDR1 MNHNS and CDR2 SASEGT. The CDR3 totals 15 residues. V dropped 6 bases and J dropped 5; count of bases not matched to a gene: 8. The CDR3 reads CASRVAGGSRDTQYF. CDR3 sequence (DNA): TGTGCCAGCAGGGTAGCGGGGGGATCAAGAGATACGCAGTATTTT.

This clone was recorded once. Other DNA sequences of this sample code for an identical CDR3. The chain carries TRBV28 and TRBJ1-1; 7 nucleotides line up with TRBD1. The length of the CDR3 is 15 residues. The germline CDR1 and CDR2 sequences are MDHEN and SYDVKM. After removal of 5 bases from V and 0 bases from J, the junction contained 6 bases not matched to a gene. CDR3 in DNA: TGTGCCAGCAGTCCCCGGGACAGACTGAACACTGAAGCTTTCTTT. It encodes CASSPRDRLNTEAFF.